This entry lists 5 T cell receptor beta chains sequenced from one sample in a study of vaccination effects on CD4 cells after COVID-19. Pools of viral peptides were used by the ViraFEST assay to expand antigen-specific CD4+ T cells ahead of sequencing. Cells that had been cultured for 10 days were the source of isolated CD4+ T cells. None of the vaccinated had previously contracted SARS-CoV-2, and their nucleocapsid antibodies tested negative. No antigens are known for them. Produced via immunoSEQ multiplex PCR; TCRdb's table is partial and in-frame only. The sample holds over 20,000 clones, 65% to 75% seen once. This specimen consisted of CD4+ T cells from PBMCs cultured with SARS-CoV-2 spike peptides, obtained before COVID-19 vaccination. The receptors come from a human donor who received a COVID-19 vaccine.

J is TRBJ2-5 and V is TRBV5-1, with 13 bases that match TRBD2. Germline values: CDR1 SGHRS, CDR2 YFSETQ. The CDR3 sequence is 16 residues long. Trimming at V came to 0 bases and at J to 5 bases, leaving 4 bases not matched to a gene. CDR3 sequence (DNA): TGCGCCAGCAGCTTGGGAGGGACTAGCGGGACCGAGACCCAGTACTTC. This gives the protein CASSLGGTSGTETQYF.

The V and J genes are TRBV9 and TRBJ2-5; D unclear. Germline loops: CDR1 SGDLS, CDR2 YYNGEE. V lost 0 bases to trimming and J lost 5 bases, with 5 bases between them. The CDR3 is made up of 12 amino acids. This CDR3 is CASSVGAETQYF. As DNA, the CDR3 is TGTGCCAGCAGCGTAGGGGCCGAGACCCAGTACTTC.

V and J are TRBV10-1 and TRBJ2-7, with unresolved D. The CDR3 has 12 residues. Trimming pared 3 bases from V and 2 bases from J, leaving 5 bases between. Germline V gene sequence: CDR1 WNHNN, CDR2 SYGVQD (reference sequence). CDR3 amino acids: CASSDRAYEQYF. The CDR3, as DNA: TGCGCCAGCAGTGACAGAGCCTACGAGCAGTACTTC.

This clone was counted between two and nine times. Here the CDR3 DNA reads TGTGCCATCAGTGAGTCTACGGATCCCACCGGGGAGCTGTTTTTT. Protein product: CAISESTDPTGELFF. This chain connects TRBV10-3 to TRBJ2-2; D unresolved. The CDR3 totals 15 residues. CDR1 is ENHRY, CDR2 SYGVKD, per germline. Trimming pared 0 bases from V and 4 bases from J, leaving 9 bases between.

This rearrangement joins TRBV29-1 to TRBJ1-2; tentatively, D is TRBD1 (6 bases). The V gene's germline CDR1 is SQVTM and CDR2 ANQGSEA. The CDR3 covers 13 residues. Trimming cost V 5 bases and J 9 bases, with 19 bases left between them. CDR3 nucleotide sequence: TGCAGCGTTCCCTTACTTGACAGGAGGAGCTACACCTTC. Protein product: CSVPLLDRRSYTF. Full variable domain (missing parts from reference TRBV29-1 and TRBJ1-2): SAVISQKPSRDICQRGTSLTIQCQVDSQVTMMFWYRQQPGQSLTLIATANQGSEATYESGFVIDKFPISRPNLTFSTLTVSNMSPEDSSIYLCSVPLLDRRSYTFGSGTRLTVV.